A single sample gave rise to the 13 T cell receptor beta chains below, sequenced in a study of T cell responses to AZD1222 COVID-19 vaccine. TCRdb's copy holds only in-frame clones and misses some; the assay was immunoSEQ multiplex PCR. Of 150,000 to 170,000 clones listed, approximately 87% are singletons. The sequenced sample was peripheral blood, obtained on day 0 of MenACWY control vaccination. The origin of the receptors is an adult in good health.

This chain joins TRBV19 and TRBJ2-5; D gene unclear. This CDR3 spans 14 amino acids. In germline, CDR1 is LNHDA, CDR2 SQIVND (reference sequence). V was clipped by 6 bases and J by 1 base, with 12 bases between them. CDR3 bases: TGTGCCAGTAGCCATCTAGGATCCCAAGAGACCCAGTACTTC. Protein product: CASSHLGSQETQYF.

There are a few counts of this clone. This chain links TRBV9 with TRBJ1-1; D remains ambiguous. Trimming took 4 bases from V and 3 from J, leaving 10 bases between them. Germline V gene data show CDR1 as SGDLS and CDR2 as YYNGEE. This CDR3 has 13 residues. For the CDR3, the DNA is TGTGCCAGCAGCCCGGGAGCTCACACTGAAGCTTTCTTT. Translating it yields CASSPGAHTEAFF.

V and J are TRBV19 and TRBJ1-3, with D unresolved. The V end lost 5 bases, the J end lost 0 bases, and 17 bases lay between the germline ends. This CDR3 has 17 amino acids. Germline CDR1 is LNHDA and CDR2 is SQIVND (reference sequence). DNA for the CDR3: TGTGCCAGTAGTCTCCTACTTTTGGGCAGCTCTGGAAACACCATATATTTT. Its translation is CASSLLLLGSSGNTIYF.

The chain uses TRBV7-2 and TRBJ1-5, with a tentative D call TRBD1 (5 bases). This CDR3 contains 14 residues. V lost 3 bases, J lost 5 bases, and 11 bases lay in between. From germline, CDR1 is SGHTA and CDR2 FQGNSA. The CDR3 sequence: CASSLGPGDQPQHF. The CDR3 nucleotides are TGTGCCAGCAGCTTGGGACCGGGAGATCAGCCCCAGCATTTT.

The gene calls are TRBV6-2 or TRBV6-3 and TRBJ2-7, with 7 bases fitting TRBD2. The V gene's germline CDR1 is MNHEY and CDR2 SVGEGT. The CDR3 contains 13 residues. J was trimmed by 6 bases and V by 4 bases; bases with no gene match: 6. For the CDR3, the DNA is TGTGCCAGCAGTTCGCTAGCGGAGGGCGAGCAGTACGTC. Translating it yields CASSSLAEGEQYV.

J is TRBJ1-1 and V is TRBV6-5; possibly TRBD1 for D (6 bases). This CDR3 comprises 13 residues. With 3 bases removed from V and 8 bases from J, the gap between germline ends came to 13 bases. Germline CDR1 MNHEY, CDR2 SVGAGI. The CDR3 DNA sequence: TGTGCCAGCAGTTATGGGGGGCCGGGGGAAGCTTTCTTT. Translated, it gives CASSYGGPGEAFF.

The chain carries TRBV5-1 and TRBJ2-1; D is uncertain. Deletions cut 2 bases from V and 8 bases from J, with 11 bases between. Germline CDR1 and CDR2: SGHRS and YFSETQ. CDR3 length equals 13 residues. The CDR3 reads CASSLGSRDEQFF. CDR3 DNA sequence: TGCGCCAGCAGCTTAGGAAGCCGCGATGAGCAGTTCTTC.

The table lists this clone with a few counts. The rearrangement links TRBV28 to TRBJ1-5; D perhaps matches TRBD1 (5 bases). The CDR3 length is 14 residues. Germline assignment: CDR1 MDHEN and CDR2 SYDVKM. The V end lost 4 bases, the J end lost 5 bases, and 12 bases lay between the germline ends. CDR3 amino acids: CASSYQGADQPQHF. The CDR3 nucleotides are TGTGCCAGCAGTTATCAAGGGGCCGATCAGCCCCAGCATTTT.

The chain employs TRBV5-1 and TRBJ2-5, with D possibly called TRBD1 or TRBD2 (5 bases each). The length of the CDR3 is 13 residues. V was trimmed by 5 bases and J by 3 bases, leaving 11 bases between them. CDR1 and CDR2 (germline): SGHRS, YFSETQ. The CDR3 spells CASRWGPEETQYF. DNA for the CDR3: TGCGCCAGCAGATGGGGACCCGAAGAGACCCAGTACTTC. Using reference TRBV5-1 and TRBJ2-5 for the parts outside the CDR3, the full variable domain is KAGVTQTPRYLIKTRGQQVTLSCSPISGHRSVSWYQQTPGQGLQFLFEYFSETQRNKGNFPGRFSGRQFSNSRSEMNVSTLELGDSALYLCASRWGPEETQYFGPGTRLLVL.

This chain joins TRBV5-4 and TRBJ1-2; D is possibly TRBD1 (6 bases). V was pared by 0 bases and J by 5 bases, with 8 bases between. The length of the CDR3 is 13 residues. Germline CDR1 SGHNT, CDR2 YYREEE (reference sequence). The CDR3 region has the DNA TGTGCCAGCAGCTTGGATGGACAGTATGGCTACACCTTC. It yields the protein CASSLDGQYGYTF.

The chain links TRBV11-3 to TRBJ2-7, with TRBD2 matching over 10 bases. This CDR3 is 14 amino acids long. In germline, CDR1 is SGHNT, CDR2 YENEEA. Trimming cost V 2 bases and J 5 bases; bases outside gene matches: 3. The DNA of the CDR3 is TGTGCCAGCAGCTTACTTGGGACTAGCGACGAGCAGTACTTC. Translated, it gives CASSLLGTSDEQYF.

The chain employs TRBV5-8 and TRBJ1-1; a possible D gene is TRBD1 (5 bases). CDR1 SGHTS and CDR2 YDEGEE come from the germline V gene. The CDR3 is 15 residues long. Trimming shortened V by 0 bases and J by 1 base, and 10 bases separated the two germline ends. This CDR3 reads CASSLEVGQNTEAFF. DNA of the CDR3: TGTGCCAGCAGCTTGGAAGTTGGACAGAACACTGAAGCTTTCTTT.

V gene TRBV5-1 combines with J gene TRBJ1-4; 7 nucleotides align to TRBD1. The germline CDR1 and CDR2 sequences are SGHRS and YFSETQ. The length of the CDR3 is 15 residues. V trimming: 4 bases; J trimming: 8 bases; junction bases outside the gene matches: 11. CDR3 sequence reads: CASSLTTGRVEKLFF. CDR3 sequence (DNA): TGCGCCAGCAGCCTAACGACAGGGAGGGTAGAAAAACTGTTTTTT.